A single sample gave rise to the 26 T cell receptor beta chains below, sequenced in a study of cytomegalovirus exposure and HLA in healthy donors. Primers for the PCR totalled 60 Vbeta and 13 Jbeta. Data came from immunoSEQ multiplex PCR; TCRdb stores just in-frame clones and leaves some out. This table has 150,000 to 200,000 clones, around 84% appearing once. The sequencing sample was made of PBMCs. These receptors originate from a woman aged 40 to 55 in good health and CMV-seronegative.

The chain recombines TRBV10-2 with TRBJ1-2, with TRBD1 matching over 10 bases. J gave up 4 bases and V 6 bases, and 5 bases lay outside the gene matches. This CDR3 contains 14 residues. Germline V gene lookup returns CDR1 WSHSY and CDR2 SAAADI. This CDR3 reads CASRGTGVPYGYTF. The CDR3 bases are TGCGCCAGCAGGGGGACAGGGGTACCCTATGGCTACACCTTC.

This chain links TRBV27 with TRBJ1-1; weak D call: TRBD1 (6 bases). Trimming took 5 bases from V and 4 from J, leaving 17 bases between them. The germline CDR1 and CDR2 sequences are MNHEY and SMNVEV (reference sequence). The CDR3 is made up of 15 amino acids. CDR3 coding DNA: TGTGCCAGCAGTGACCGAATGGGGGCGAGCACTGAAGCTTTCTTT. It encodes CASSDRMGASTEAFF.

The V call is TRBV11-2, the J call TRBJ1-2; D uncertain. Per germline, CDR1 SGHAT and CDR2 FQNNGV. Trimming left V 3 bases short and J 7 bases short, with 6 bases between. The CDR3 is 11 residues long. The CDR3 coding sequence is TGTGCCAGCAGCTTCCGGTTTGGCTACACCTTC. It codes for CASSFRFGYTF. Variable domain in full (rest from reference TRBV11-2 and TRBJ1-2): EAGVAQSPRYKIIEKRQSVAFWCNPISGHATLYWYQQILGQGPKLLIQFQNNGVVDDSQLPKDRFSAERLKGVDSTLKIQPAKLEDSAVYLCASSFRFGYTFGSGTRLTVV.

V and J are TRBV6-5 and TRBJ2-7; unclear D gene. The V end lost 0 bases, the J end lost 6 bases, and 9 bases lay between the germline ends. CDR3 length equals 13 residues. Looked up from germline, CDR1 is MNHEY and CDR2 is SVGAGI. Written as DNA, the CDR3 is TGTGCCAGCAGTTACTCGGAGTTCGCCGAGCAGTACTTC. It codes for CASSYSEFAEQYF.

This clone has a handful of counts. The chain uses TRBV4-1 and TRBJ1-3; possibly TRBD1 for D (6 bases). The V end was cut by 1 base, the J end by 4 bases, with 14 bases between. CDR3 length: 16 residues. CDR1 is MGHRA and CDR2 is YSYEKL in the germline V gene. CDR3 loop: CASSQVAGASGNTIYF. The CDR3 region has the DNA TGCGCCAGCAGCCAAGTTGCGGGGGCTTCAGGAAACACCATATATTTT.

CDR3 residues: CASSDRTSGDETQYF. The CDR3 DNA reads as TGCGCCAGCAGTGATCGGACTAGCGGGGACGAGACCCAGTACTTC. The genes are TRBV10-2 and TRBJ2-5; 12 bases are a match to TRBD2. The CDR3 is 15 residues long. Trimming at V came to 3 bases and at J to 5 bases, leaving 4 bases not matched to a gene. Germline V gene lookup returns CDR1 WSHSY and CDR2 SAAADI.

V gene TRBV4-1 combines with J gene TRBJ2-6; 8 nucleotides line up with TRBD1. CDR3 size: 17 residues. In germline, CDR1 is MGHRA, CDR2 YSYEKL. V lost 4 bases to trimming and J lost 0 bases; unmatched junction nucleotides: 5. The CDR3 sequence is CASSPGQVPSGANVLTF. The CDR3, as DNA: TGCGCCAGCAGCCCGGGACAGGTGCCCTCTGGGGCCAACGTCCTGACTTTC.

The rearrangement uses TRBV5-5 and TRBJ2-2, with D possibly matching TRBD2 (6 bases). Germline CDR1 SGHKS, CDR2 YYEKEE (reference sequence). V was pared by 0 bases and J by 4 bases, with 13 bases between. The CDR3 has 16 amino acids. DNA for the CDR3: TGTGCCAGCAGCTTGGGTGGAGGGAGTATCACCGGGGAGCTGTTTTTT. It yields the protein CASSLGGGSITGELFF.

The J gene is TRBJ2-5, the V gene TRBV11-2; TRBD2 matches at 7 bases. Per germline, CDR1 SGHAT and CDR2 FQNNGV. The CDR3 spans 16 residues. V lost 1 base, J lost 1 base, and 6 bases stayed unmatched. The CDR3 bases are TGTGCCAGCAGCTTAGGCGGACTAGGGTCCCAAGAGACCCAGTACTTC. Translation gives CASSLGGLGSQETQYF.

CDR3 residues: CATSRDSRLSGTGGNYGYTF. The CDR3 DNA reads TGTGCCACCAGCAGAGATTCTCGCCTTTCCGGGACAGGGGGTAACTATGGCTACACCTTC. This sequence joins TRBV15 and TRBJ1-2, with 11 positions matching TRBD1. The germline gives CDR1 LNHNV, CDR2 YYDKDF (reference sequence). The CDR3 length is 20 residues. J lost 1 base, V lost 0 bases, and 13 bases had no gene match.

This clone has more than one count but fewer than ten. V and J are TRBV25-1 and TRBJ1-5; TRBD1 matches at 11 bases. The CDR3 has 16 residues. CDR1 is MGHDK, CDR2 SYGVNS, per germline. V dropped 5 bases and J dropped 2; count of bases not matched to a gene: 5. The CDR3 nucleotides are TGTGCCAGCAGTATAGGGGGACAGGGGGGCAATCAGCCCCAGCATTTT. Translating gives CASSIGGQGGNQPQHF.

The rearrangement uses TRBV9 and TRBJ2-3; TRBD2 might be the D (6 bases). The CDR3 covers 15 residues. Looked up from germline, CDR1 is SGDLS and CDR2 is YYNGEE. V lost 5 bases and J 2 bases, leaving 15 bases between the germline ends. The CDR3 nucleotides read TGTGCCAGCAGACCACGGGCGGGGTCCACAGATACGCAGTATTTT. This sequence encodes CASRPRAGSTDTQYF.

J is TRBJ2-1 and V is TRBV5-1; TRBD2 might be the D (5 bases). This CDR3 contains 17 residues. CDR1 SGHRS and CDR2 YFSETQ come from the germline V gene. Trimming pared 5 bases from V and 1 base from J, leaving 19 bases between. The CDR3 DNA follows: TGCGCCAGCAGTCCAGACGCGGGTCTATGGTCCTACAATGAGCAGTTCTTC. Translating it yields CASSPDAGLWSYNEQFF.

The gene calls are TRBV5-1 and TRBJ1-2, with a possible D match to TRBD1 (6 bases). The length of the CDR3 is 17 residues. V was pared by 0 bases and J by 5 bases, with 20 bases between. Germline-derived CDR1 and CDR2 are SGHRS and YFSETQ. The CDR3 DNA reads TGCGCCAGCAGCTTGGCCGCAGGGACACGGACTCCATATGGCTACACCTTC. Translation gives CASSLAAGTRTPYGYTF.

This clone has a handful of counts. The chain joins TRBV28 to TRBJ2-1, with D possibly being TRBD2 (6 bases). The CDR3 sequence is 14 residues long. The ends were cut back, 2 bases at V and 4 bases at J, with 9 bases in the middle. Germline V gene sequence: CDR1 MDHEN, CDR2 SYDVKM. CDR3 sequence reads: CASSLKAGYNEQFF. CDR3 bases: TGTGCCAGCAGTTTAAAGGCGGGGTACAATGAGCAGTTCTTC.

This chain uses TRBV27 with TRBJ1-5, with 7 bases identical to TRBD1. This CDR3 spans 14 amino acids. Germline V CDR1 and CDR2: MNHEY, SMNVEV (reference sequence). V trimming: 6 bases; J trimming: 5 bases; junction bases outside the gene matches: 7. The CDR3 nucleotides read TGTGCCAGCAGACGCCCCGGGACAGATCAGCCCCAGCATTTT. Residues: CASRRPGTDQPQHF.

This clone was detected a few times. The genes are TRBV10-3 and TRBJ2-6; D call uncertain. Germline CDR1 and CDR2: ENHRY and SYGVKD. The V and J ends lost 9 bases and 2 bases respectively, with 5 bases between them. The CDR3 length is 12 residues. CDR3 DNA: TGTGCCATAAGCCCTGGGGCCAACGTCCTGACTTTC. Translated: CAISPGANVLTF.

The gene calls are TRBV4-2 and TRBJ2-2; 7 bases line up with TRBD2. After removal of 0 bases from V and 6 bases from J, the junction contained 10 bases not matched to a gene. The germline gives CDR1 LGHNA, CDR2 YNFKEQ. CDR3 size: 17 residues. In DNA, the CDR3 is TGTGCCAGCAGCCAAGATCCGGGCGGGGGAAGCTCCGGGGAGCTGTTTTTT. Translated: CASSQDPGGGSSGELFF.

The chain joins TRBV6-4 to TRBJ2-7; 8 positions match TRBD2. J was trimmed by 3 bases and V by 7 bases; bases with no gene match: 11. The CDR3 has 15 amino acids. Germline values: CDR1 MRHNA, CDR2 SNTAGT. The CDR3 region is CASKKEASGRYEQYF. CDR3 sequence (DNA): TGTGCCAGCAAGAAGGAGGCTAGCGGGCGCTACGAGCAGTACTTC.

The chain is built from TRBV19 and TRBJ1-1; a weak D match, TRBD1 (5 bases). CDR3 size: 17 residues. Trimming took 5 bases from V and 3 from J, leaving 22 bases between them. Per germline, CDR1 LNHDA and CDR2 SQIVND (reference sequence). DNA for the CDR3: TGTGCCAGTAGTCCCAGCGGGACTCGGAGCATGTACACTGAAGCTTTCTTT. It yields the protein CASSPSGTRSMYTEAFF.

The table lists this clone with a count of one. V gene TRBV18 combines with J gene TRBJ1-6, with 10 bases identical to TRBD1. The germline CDR1 and CDR2 sequences are KGHSH and LQKENI. V gave up 2 bases and J gave up 9 bases; unmatched junction bases: 7. This CDR3 is built from 16 residues. CDR3 bases: TGTGCCAGCTCACCAGGACCGGGACAGGGGATTTCACCCCTCCACTTT. This translates into CASSPGPGQGISPLHF. Together with reference TRBV18 and TRBJ1-6, the CDR3 gives the full variable domain: NAGVMQNPRHLVRRRGQEARLRCSPMKGHSHVYWYRQLPEEGLKFMVYLQKENIIDESGMPKERFSAEFPKEGPSILRIQQVVRGDSAAYFCASSPGPGQGISPLHFGNGTRLTVT.

The chain carries TRBV6-5 and TRBJ2-1, with 14 bases aligning to TRBD2. The J segment lost 6 bases and the V segment lost 4 bases, leaving 2 bases of the junction unmatched. CDR1 MNHEY and CDR2 SVGAGI come from the germline V gene. This CDR3 has 15 amino acids. In nucleotides, the CDR3 is TGTGCCAGCAGTTCGACTAGCGGGGGGGTCAATGAGCAGTTCTTC. This sequence encodes CASSSTSGGVNEQFF.

In this sample, this clone turned up a few times. This CDR3 is also generated by other DNA sequences in the sample. V usage is TRBV19 and J usage is TRBJ2-2; 8 bases line up with TRBD2. The length of the CDR3 is 14 residues. Per germline, CDR1 LNHDA and CDR2 SQIVND (reference sequence). The junction had 5 bases not matched to a gene; V was cut back by 7 bases and J by 4 bases. CDR3 loop: CASNPGGGTGELFF. The CDR3, as DNA: TGTGCCAGTAACCCGGGGGGGGGCACCGGGGAGCTGTTTTTT.

This clone was observed a handful of times. The chain employs TRBV5-4 and TRBJ2-6, with D unclear. The CDR3 runs to 14 residues. Germline CDR1 and CDR2: SGHNT and YYREEE (reference sequence). The V and J ends lost 5 bases and 4 bases respectively, with 10 bases between them. The CDR3 DNA is TGTGCCAGCAGTCAGAAGTCGGGGGCCAACGTCCTGACTTTC. Translation: CASSQKSGANVLTF.

V gene TRBV28 combines with J gene TRBJ1-2; weak D call: TRBD1 (5 bases). Trimming removed 4 bases from V and 8 bases from J, with 20 bases in between. Germline lookup yields CDR1 MDHEN and CDR2 SYDVKM. This CDR3 contains 15 residues. The CDR3 loop reads CASSSPGTSMGGYTF. The CDR3 DNA is TGTGCCAGCAGTTCGCCGGGGACTTCTATGGGAGGCTACACCTTC.

The V and J genes are TRBV18 and TRBJ1-1; no clear D gene. The germline V and J ends were trimmed by 3 bases and 1 base, with 15 bases remaining between them. The CDR3 has 16 residues. From germline, CDR1 is KGHSH and CDR2 LQKENI. CDR3 sequence (DNA): TGTGCCAGCTCACCCCAGGCGGGGAGGGCGAACACTGAAGCTTTCTTT. As protein: CASSPQAGRANTEAFF.